One and the same sample provided the 14 T cell receptor beta chains below, sequenced in a study of response to subunit inactivated influenza vaccine. One entry per CDR3 protein, called by TCRdb with MiXCR from the RT-PCR reads. Counted here are about 700,000 distinct CDR3 sequences, 11% to 15% occurring once; the ten biggest clones make up less than 9%. This specimen consisted of PBMCs from blood, obtained 14 days before vaccination. The source is a man aged 50-60 years who received an inactivated influenza vaccine.

V is TRBV20-1 and J is TRBJ2-4; 14 bases are shared with TRBD2. The trim removed 6 bases at V and 8 bases at J, leaving 9 bases unmatched. Germline CDR1 and CDR2: DFQATT and SNEGSKA (reference sequence). The length of the CDR3 is 15 residues. The CDR3 DNA is TGCAGTGCCACCGGGACTAGCGGGAGTTCTGACATTCAGTACTTC. The encoded protein is CSATGTSGSSDIQYF.

This clonotype turned up a few times. This chain joins TRBV4-3 and TRBJ2-1; 8 bases map to TRBD1. Germline CDR1 is LGHNA and CDR2 is YSLEER. The CDR3 totals 16 residues. V trimming: 0 bases; J trimming: 2 bases; junction bases outside the gene matches: 3. The CDR3: CASSQDPGGTYNEQFF. DNA for the CDR3: TGCGCCAGCAGCCAAGATCCAGGGGGCACCTACAATGAGCAGTTCTTC.

This clonotype occurred a few times. The chain carries TRBV20-1 and TRBJ1-4, with 8 bases aligning to TRBD1. V was pared by 2 bases and J by 6 bases, with 8 bases of the junction left unmatched. Germline V gives CDR1 DFQATT, CDR2 SNEGSKA (reference sequence). This CDR3 is 15 amino acids long. CDR3 residues: CSARSPDRGDEKLFF. Written as DNA, the CDR3 is TGCAGTGCTAGATCTCCAGACAGGGGTGATGAAAAACTGTTTTTT.

This clonotype was seen more than once but under ten times. V gene TRBV28 combines with J gene TRBJ1-5; no definite D call. Germline V CDR1 and CDR2: MDHEN, SYDVKM. Trimming took 2 bases from V and 2 from J, leaving 10 bases between them. The CDR3 contains 15 residues. CDR3 bases: TGTGCCAGCAGTTTACGAGGAGGTGGCAATCAGCCCCAGCATTTT. Protein product: CASSLRGGGNQPQHF.

The chain couples TRBV7-2 to TRBJ2-2; 8 nucleotides align to TRBD2. The CDR3 is 16 amino acids. With 5 bases clipped from V and 6 bases from J, the junction kept 11 bases outside the gene matches. Germline V lookup: CDR1 SGHTA, CDR2 FQGNSA. In nucleotides, the CDR3 is TGTGCCAGCAGCCCCCGTGTGCGGGGGGATTCCGGGGAGCTGTTTTTT. Its protein product is CASSPRVRGDSGELFF.

The table lists this clonotype with many counts. The chain employs TRBV20-1 and TRBJ2-3; no clear D gene. CDR1 and CDR2 from the germline V gene are DFQATT and SNEGSKA (reference sequence). V lost 1 base and J 2 bases, leaving 13 bases between the germline ends. The CDR3 length is 15 residues. The CDR3, as DNA: TGCAGTGCTAGAGTCTCCAGCGCGTTCACAGATACGCAGTATTTT. Translated: CSARVSSAFTDTQYF.

Ten or more counts support this clonotype. The CDR3 bases are TGTGCCACCAGCGTAGACAGGGGCAATCAGCCCCAGCATTTT. Protein: CATSVDRGNQPQHF. The V gene is TRBV15, the J gene TRBJ1-5, with 7 positions matching TRBD1. V lost 5 bases, J lost 2 bases, and 3 bases stayed unmatched. Germline V gene sequence: CDR1 LNHNV, CDR2 YYDKDF (reference sequence). This CDR3 is built from 14 residues.

This clonotype showed up many times. CDR3 DNA: TGTGCCAGCAGCCTGGGTGGAGTTTATGGCTACACCTTC. This translates into CASSLGGVYGYTF. The chain carries TRBV12-3 or TRBV12-4 and TRBJ1-2; the D is unclear. V was cut by 6 bases and J by 5 bases, with 13 bases left in between. The CDR3 contains 13 residues.

The chain uses TRBV29-1 and TRBJ1-1; tentative D call: TRBD1 (5 bases). V was cut by 6 bases and J by 0 bases, with 11 bases left in between. This CDR3 comprises 13 residues. Germline-derived CDR1 and CDR2 are SQVTM and ANQGSEA. The CDR3 DNA follows: TGCAGCGTAAGGGGAAGCATGAACACTGAAGCTTTCTTT. Translating it yields CSVRGSMNTEAFF.

This clonotype was detected only a few times. The rearrangement joins TRBV29-1 to TRBJ1-4; no definite D call. The CDR3 runs 13 residues. Germline V gene sequence: CDR1 SQVTM, CDR2 ANQGSEA. V was pared by 5 bases and J by 8 bases, with 15 bases between. Here the CDR3 reads CSVMGPDGEKLFF. DNA of the CDR3: TGCAGCGTTATGGGTCCCGACGGGGAAAAACTGTTTTTT. Full variable domain (rest looked up from reference TRBV29-1 and TRBJ1-4): SAVISQKPSRDICQRGTSLTIQCQVDSQVTMMFWYRQQPGQSLTLIATANQGSEATYESGFVIDKFPISRPNLTFSTLTVSNMSPEDSSIYLCSVMGPDGEKLFFGSGTQLSVL.

The rearrangement joins TRBV5-6 to TRBJ2-2; D perhaps matches TRBD1 (5 bases). Germline assignment: CDR1 SGHDT and CDR2 YYEEEE. The CDR3 totals 13 residues. Deletions cut 1 base from V and 8 bases from J, with 9 bases between. CDR3 bases: TGTGCCAGCAGCTTGCAGGGTTTAGGGGAGCTGTTTTTT. It yields the protein CASSLQGLGELFF.

This clonotype has only a few counts. This chain connects TRBV6-2 or TRBV6-3 to TRBJ1-2; possible D gene TRBD1, 5 bases. The CDR3 sequence is 13 residues long. V lost 7 bases, J lost 8 bases, and 17 bases lay in between. Germline values: CDR1 MNHEY, CDR2 SVGEGT. CDR3 bases: TGTGCCAGCACTTCGAGCGGGGCGGGAGGCTACACCTTC. This encodes CASTSSGAGGYTF.

The CDR3 spells CASSIQAFNVLTF. As DNA, the CDR3 is TGTGCCAGCAGCATACAGGCCTTCAACGTCCTGACTTTC. The V and J genes are TRBV4-2 and TRBJ2-6; D perhaps matches TRBD1 (5 bases). CDR3 length equals 13 residues. Germline V gene data show CDR1 as LGHNA and CDR2 as YNFKEQ. The V and J ends lost 5 bases and 9 bases respectively, with 11 bases between them.

The J gene is TRBJ2-7, the V gene TRBV29-1; no reliable D call. The CDR3 covers 11 residues. Trimming shortened V by 6 bases and J by 6 bases, and 12 bases separated the two germline ends. Per germline, CDR1 SQVTM and CDR2 ANQGSEA. CDR3 sequence: CSVGHPLEQYF. The CDR3 coding sequence is TGCAGCGTCGGCCACCCCCTCGAGCAGTACTTC.